This section outlines one TCR beta chain sequence together with its context. It has no known antigen specificity. Base quality data are lacking; no much larger clone is found one base away. The treatment or condition label corresponds to: about 20 received Ad26.COV2.S at low or high dose, single or two shots; about 5 received placebo; per-sample allocation not given. Repertoires of vaccine and placebo recipients were sequenced from samples taken on day 63 after the first injection. Between 29 July and 7 August 2020, Cohort 1b enrolled 25 adults aged 18-55 years at one site in Boston, USA. Ad26.COV2.S was a replication-incompetent adenovirus type 26 vector expressing a prefusion-stabilized SARS-CoV-2 spike protein from the original Wuhan strain. TCRbeta CDR3 regions were sequenced with the immunoSEQ Assay. After extraction, genomic DNA underwent amplification by bias-controlled multiplex PCR, followed by high-throughput sequencing. The authors' analysis ran thus. To quantify the absolute abundance of every unique TCRbeta CDR3 region, sequences were collapsed and filtered. T cell fraction was estimated by normalization of TCRbeta template counts to usable DNA, with usable DNA being measured through amplification of reference genes present in all nucleated cells. Repertoire TCRs were annotated as SARS-CoV-2-specific by exact matching of V gene, CDR3 amino acid sequence and J gene to a known reactive TCR set. The reference SARS-CoV-2 TCR set came from MIRA and was filtered for enrichment in COVID-19-positive ImmuneCODE repertoires, removing public or cross-reactive TCRs. Based on the MIRA antigens, annotated TCRs were further analysed at the level of specific ORF or position within ORF. Depth was the summed frequency of annotated unique rearrangements, while breadth was defined as annotated unique rearrangements over total unique productive rearrangements. Group comparisons of TCR breadth used two-sided Wilcoxon rank-sum tests. Held by TCRdb, this immuneACCESS table contains in-frame sequences only and omits some clones. Under half of the omission traces to an unresolved V gene where checked; the cause of the rest is unknown. V and J calls and clone size are copied from that table; D and trimming were computed from the DNA. The sample table holds approximately 400,000 clones, of which roughly 80% were seen once. The top ten clonotypes cover more than 7% of the sample.

The data derive from a study of Ad26.COV2.S vaccination and SARS-CoV-2 variants (dated by TCRdb to the early 2020s). Turning to the overall study: Vaccine-arm donors came from COV1001, a multicentre, randomized, double-blind, placebo-controlled phase I-IIa trial of Ad26.COV2.S in healthy adults. Ad26.COV2.S was administered intramuscularly at a dose of 5x10^10 or 1x10^11 viral particles, either as one shot or as two shots given 56 days apart. TCRbeta repertoire sequencing was used to assess the specificity and breadth of SARS-CoV-2-reactive T cell receptors after Ad26.COV2.S vaccination. A total of some 30 samples were included in the TCR-sequenced set, comprising about 20 Ad26.COV2.S vaccine recipients, 5 placebo recipients and 8 SARS-CoV-2 convalescent individuals. Trial participants were randomized into five groups of five, in which low-dose or high-dose Ad26.COV2.S was given once or twice, or placebo was given on both occasions. Throughout the experiments and outcome assessment, investigators stayed blinded to trial group allocation.

On the study overall, not on this receptor specifically: Spike-specific TCR breadth was higher in Ad26.COV2.S recipients than in placebo recipients (P = 0.0014). The study was not powered to compare responses between vaccine doses or regimens. The authors noted that the TCR breadth and depth analyses may have underestimated total T cell responses. Vaccine and placebo recipients had similar non-spike TCR breadth, a finding consistent with the vaccine containing only spike. After vaccination, substantial breadth of spike-specific CD8+ and CD4+ T cell responses was reported.

The CDR3, from cysteine to phenylalanine, totals 12 residues. The DNA shown is the 36-base CDR3, in frame from base 1. CDR1 and CDR2 are read off the germline V gene (reference sequence) as MNHEY and SMNVEV. V sheds 5 bases and J sheds 7 bases, leaving 11 bases between their ends. Rearrangement joined TRBV27 to TRBJ1-2, with TRBD1 as a weak D call on 5 bases. This material consisted of peripheral blood, taken in a trial of Ad26.COV2.S vaccine versus placebo. This receptor was identified in a person aged 18-60 years who received the Ad26.COV2.S COVID-19 vaccine or a placebo. CDR3 loop: CASSRGSGGYTF. The DNA sequence is TGTGCCAGCAGTAGGGGCTCCGGTGGCTACACCTTC.